This T cell receptor (beta chain) was recovered during a study of T cells in Graves' hyperthyroidism and ophthalmopathy. The CDR3 sequence is 14 residues long. Germline CDR1 is SGDLS and CDR2 is YYNGEE. V was trimmed by 3 bases and J by 1 base, leaving 10 bases between them. Authors of the study amplified TCR beta CDR3 regions from RNA transcripts. A set of HTBI primers served as the primers for a first-round RT-PCR of the TCR CDR3. TCRdb processed the multiplex PCR reads anew with MiXCR; each CDR3 protein has one entry. The table records about 400,000 distinct CDR3 sequences, around 14% of them present only once.

The sequence derives from a woman in her twenties or thirties with Graves' hyperthyroidism. The specimen was blood. This chain uses TRBV9 with TRBJ2-5, with D perhaps matching TRBD1 (5 bases). The CDR3 protein is CASSADTVQETQYF. The CDR3 DNA is TGTGCCAGCAGCGCGGACACCGTCCAAGAGACCCAGTACTTC.